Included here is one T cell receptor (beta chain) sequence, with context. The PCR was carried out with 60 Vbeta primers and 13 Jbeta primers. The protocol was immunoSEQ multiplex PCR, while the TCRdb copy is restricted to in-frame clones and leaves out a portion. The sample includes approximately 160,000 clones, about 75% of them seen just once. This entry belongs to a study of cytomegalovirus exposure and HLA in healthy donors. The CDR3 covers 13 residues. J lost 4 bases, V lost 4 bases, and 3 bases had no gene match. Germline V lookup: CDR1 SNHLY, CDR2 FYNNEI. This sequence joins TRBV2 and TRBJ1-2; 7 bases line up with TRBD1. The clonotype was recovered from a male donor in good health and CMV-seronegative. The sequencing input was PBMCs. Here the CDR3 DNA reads TGTGCCAGCAGTGGACAGGGCGGCTATGGCTACACCTTC. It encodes CASSGQGGYGYTF.